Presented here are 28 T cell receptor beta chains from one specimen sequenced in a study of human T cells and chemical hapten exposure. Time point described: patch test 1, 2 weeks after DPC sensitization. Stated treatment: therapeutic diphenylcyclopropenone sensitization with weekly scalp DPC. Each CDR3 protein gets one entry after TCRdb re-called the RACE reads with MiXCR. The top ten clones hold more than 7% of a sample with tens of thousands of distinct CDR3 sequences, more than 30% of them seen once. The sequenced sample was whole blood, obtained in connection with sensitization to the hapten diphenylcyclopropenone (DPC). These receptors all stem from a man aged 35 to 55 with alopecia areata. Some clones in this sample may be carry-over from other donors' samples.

The CDR3 loop is CASSPPGTYNSPLHF. CDR3 DNA sequence: TGTGCCAGCAGCCCCCCGGGTACCTATAATTCACCCCTCCACTTT. This chain joins TRBV14 and TRBJ1-6, with D unclear. V lost 4 bases and J 2 bases, leaving 9 bases between the germline ends. The V gene's germline CDR1 is SGHDN and CDR2 FVKESK. The CDR3 has 15 amino acids.

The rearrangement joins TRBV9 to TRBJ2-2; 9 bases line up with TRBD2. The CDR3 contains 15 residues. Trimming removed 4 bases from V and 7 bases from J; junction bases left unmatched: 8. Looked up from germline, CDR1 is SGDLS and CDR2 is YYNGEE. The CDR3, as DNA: TGTGCCAGCAGCATAGTAGCGGGAGCGGTCGGGGAGCTGTTTTTT. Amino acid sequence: CASSIVAGAVGELFF.

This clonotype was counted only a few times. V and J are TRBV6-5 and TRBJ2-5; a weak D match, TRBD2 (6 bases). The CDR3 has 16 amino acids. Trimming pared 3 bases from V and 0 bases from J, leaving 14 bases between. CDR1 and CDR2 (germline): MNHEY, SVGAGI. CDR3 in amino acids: CASSYALGGYQETQYF. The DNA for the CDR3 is TGTGCCAGCAGTTATGCGCTCGGGGGTTACCAAGAGACCCAGTACTTC.

CDR3 bases: TGTGCCAGCTCAAACGGGGGGGACACTGAAGCTTTCTTT. It specifies CASSNGGDTEAFF. The chain links TRBV18 to TRBJ1-1, with D possibly matching TRBD1 (5 bases). Germline loops: CDR1 KGHSH, CDR2 LQKENI. V was shortened by 5 bases and J by 3 bases, with 10 bases between the two germline ends. The CDR3 sequence is 13 residues long.

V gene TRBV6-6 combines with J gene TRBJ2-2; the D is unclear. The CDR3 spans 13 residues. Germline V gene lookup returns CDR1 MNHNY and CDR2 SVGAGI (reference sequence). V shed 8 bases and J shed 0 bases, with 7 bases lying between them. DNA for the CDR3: TGTGCCAGCGGGAACGCGAACACCGGGGAGCTGTTTTTT. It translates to CASGNANTGELFF.

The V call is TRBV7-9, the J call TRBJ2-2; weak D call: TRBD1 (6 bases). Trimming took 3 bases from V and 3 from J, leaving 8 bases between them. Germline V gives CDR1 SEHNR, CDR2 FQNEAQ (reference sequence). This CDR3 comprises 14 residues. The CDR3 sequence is CASSLDSDTGELFF. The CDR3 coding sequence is TGTGCCAGCAGCTTGGACAGTGACACCGGGGAGCTGTTTTTT.

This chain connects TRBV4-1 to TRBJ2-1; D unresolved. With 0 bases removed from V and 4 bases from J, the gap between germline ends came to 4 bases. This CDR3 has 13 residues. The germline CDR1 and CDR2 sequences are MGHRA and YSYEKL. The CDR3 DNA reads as TGCGCCAGCAGCCAAGACAGTTACAATGAGCAGTTCTTC. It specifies CASSQDSYNEQFF.

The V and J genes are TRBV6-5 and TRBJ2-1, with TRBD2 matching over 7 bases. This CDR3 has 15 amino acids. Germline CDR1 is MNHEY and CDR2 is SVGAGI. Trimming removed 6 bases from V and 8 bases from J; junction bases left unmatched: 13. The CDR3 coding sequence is TGTGCCAGCAGAACCCTTATCGGCGGGAGTGATGAGCAGTTCTTC. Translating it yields CASRTLIGGSDEQFF.

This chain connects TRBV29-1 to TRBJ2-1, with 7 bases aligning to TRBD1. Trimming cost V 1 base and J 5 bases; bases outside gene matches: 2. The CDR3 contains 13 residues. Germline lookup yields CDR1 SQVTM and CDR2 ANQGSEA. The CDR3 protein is CSVEGDRNNEQFF. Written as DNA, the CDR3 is TGCAGCGTTGAAGGGGACAGAAACAATGAGCAGTTCTTC.

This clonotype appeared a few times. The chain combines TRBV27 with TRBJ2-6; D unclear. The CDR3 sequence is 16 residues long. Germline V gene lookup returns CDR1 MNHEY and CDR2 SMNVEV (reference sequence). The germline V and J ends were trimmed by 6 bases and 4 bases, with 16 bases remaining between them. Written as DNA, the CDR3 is TGTGCCAGCAGCGTCCGGGTCACGGGCGGGGCCAACGTCCTGACTTTC. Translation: CASSVRVTGGANVLTF.

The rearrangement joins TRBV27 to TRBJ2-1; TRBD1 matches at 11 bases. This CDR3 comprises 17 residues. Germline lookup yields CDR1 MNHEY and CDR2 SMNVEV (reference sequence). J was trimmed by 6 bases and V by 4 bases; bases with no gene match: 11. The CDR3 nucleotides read TGTGCCAGCAGTTGGTTCAAGGGACAGGGGGTAACCAATGAGCAGTTCTTC. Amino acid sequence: CASSWFKGQGVTNEQFF.

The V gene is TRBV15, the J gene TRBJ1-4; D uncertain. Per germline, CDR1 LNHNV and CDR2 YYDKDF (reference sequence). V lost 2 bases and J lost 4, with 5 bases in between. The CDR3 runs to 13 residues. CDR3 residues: CATSRQINEKLFF. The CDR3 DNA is TGTGCCACCAGCAGACAGATTAATGAAAAACTGTTTTTT.

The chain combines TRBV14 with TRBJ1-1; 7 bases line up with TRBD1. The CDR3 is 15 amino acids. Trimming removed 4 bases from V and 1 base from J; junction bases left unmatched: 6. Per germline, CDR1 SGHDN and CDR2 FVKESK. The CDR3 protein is CASSPTDRRNTEAFF. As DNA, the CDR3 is TGTGCCAGCAGCCCCACGGACAGGAGGAACACTGAAGCTTTCTTT.

The CDR3 sequence is CSARDWGQGEDEQFF. The CDR3 nucleotides are TGCAGTGCTAGAGATTGGGGACAGGGCGAAGATGAGCAGTTCTTC. The chain is built from TRBV20-1 and TRBJ2-1; the match to TRBD1 covers 9 bases. The CDR3 totals 15 residues. Germline V gene sequence: CDR1 DFQATT, CDR2 SNEGSKA (reference sequence). V dropped 0 bases and J dropped 8; count of bases not matched to a gene: 8.

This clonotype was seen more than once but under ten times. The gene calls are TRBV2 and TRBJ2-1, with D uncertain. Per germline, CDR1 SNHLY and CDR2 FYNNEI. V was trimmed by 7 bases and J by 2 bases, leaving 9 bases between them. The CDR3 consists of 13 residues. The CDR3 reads CASKQVAYNEQFF. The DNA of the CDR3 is TGTGCCAGCAAGCAGGTGGCCTACAATGAGCAGTTCTTC.

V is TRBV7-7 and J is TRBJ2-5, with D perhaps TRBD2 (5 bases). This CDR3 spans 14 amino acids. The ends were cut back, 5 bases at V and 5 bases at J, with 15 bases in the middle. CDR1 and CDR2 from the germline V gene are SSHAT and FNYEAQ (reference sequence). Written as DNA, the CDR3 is TGTGCCAGCAGCCCCACTAGATCCGGGGAGACCCAGTACTTC. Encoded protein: CASSPTRSGETQYF.

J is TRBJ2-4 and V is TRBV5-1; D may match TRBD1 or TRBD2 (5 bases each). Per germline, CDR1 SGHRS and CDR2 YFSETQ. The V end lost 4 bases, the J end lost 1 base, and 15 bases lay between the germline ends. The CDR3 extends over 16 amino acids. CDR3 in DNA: TGCGCCAGCAGCCGGGACCCGAGTTTCGCCAAAAACATTCAGTACTTC. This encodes CASSRDPSFAKNIQYF.

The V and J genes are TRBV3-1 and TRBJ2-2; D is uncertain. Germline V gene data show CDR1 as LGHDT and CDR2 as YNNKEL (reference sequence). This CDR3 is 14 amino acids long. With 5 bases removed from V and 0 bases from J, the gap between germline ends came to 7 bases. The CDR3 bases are TGTGCCAGCAGCAGAAATACGAACACCGGGGAGCTGTTTTTT. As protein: CASSRNTNTGELFF.

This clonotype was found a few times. This CDR3 reads CASSLTSGKDIQYF. CDR3 in DNA: TGCGCCAGCAGCTTGACTAGCGGGAAAGACATTCAGTACTTC. The genes are TRBV5-1 and TRBJ2-4, with 10 positions matching TRBD2. The CDR3 contains 14 residues. V shed 1 base, J shed 8 bases, and the junction held 3 bases outside the gene matches. Germline CDR1 and CDR2: SGHRS and YFSETQ.

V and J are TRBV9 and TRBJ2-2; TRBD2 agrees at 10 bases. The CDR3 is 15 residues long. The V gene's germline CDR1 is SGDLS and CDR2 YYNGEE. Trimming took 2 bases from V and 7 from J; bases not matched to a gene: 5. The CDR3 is CASSVLAGAGGELFF. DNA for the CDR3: TGTGCCAGCAGCGTGCTAGCGGGAGCCGGCGGGGAGCTGTTTTTT.

The CDR3: CASRVGGLVTDTQYF. The CDR3 DNA reads TGTGCCAGCAGAGTCGGGGGACTAGTCACAGATACGCAGTATTTT. The chain joins TRBV27 to TRBJ2-3, with 8 bases aligning to TRBD2. The length of the CDR3 is 15 residues. Germline V gives CDR1 MNHEY, CDR2 SMNVEV (reference sequence). Trimming at V came to 6 bases and at J to 2 bases, leaving 7 bases not matched to a gene.

CDR3 sequence: CASSMTPGRSQETQYF. The CDR3 nucleotides read TGTGCCAGTAGTATGACCCCAGGGAGAAGCCAAGAGACCCAGTACTTC. The chain links TRBV19 to TRBJ2-5; either TRBD1 or TRBD2 may fit D (5 bases each). CDR1 is LNHDA and CDR2 is SQIVND in the germline V gene (reference sequence). The CDR3 runs 16 residues. The ends were cut back, 3 bases at V and 1 base at J, with 15 bases in the middle.

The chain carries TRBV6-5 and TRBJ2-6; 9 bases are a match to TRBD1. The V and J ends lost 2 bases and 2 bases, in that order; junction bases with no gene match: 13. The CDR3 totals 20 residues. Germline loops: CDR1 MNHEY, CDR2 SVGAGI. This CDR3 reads CASSYLTPGTGRAGANVLTF. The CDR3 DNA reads TGTGCCAGCAGTTACCTCACCCCAGGGACAGGGCGTGCTGGGGCCAACGTCCTGACTTTC.

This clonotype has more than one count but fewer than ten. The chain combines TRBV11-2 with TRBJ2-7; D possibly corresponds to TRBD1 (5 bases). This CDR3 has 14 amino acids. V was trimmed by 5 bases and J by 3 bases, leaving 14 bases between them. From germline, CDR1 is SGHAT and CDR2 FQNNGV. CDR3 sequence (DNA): TGTGCCAGCAGCCCCCGGATCGACAGCTACGAGCAGTACTTC. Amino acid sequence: CASSPRIDSYEQYF.

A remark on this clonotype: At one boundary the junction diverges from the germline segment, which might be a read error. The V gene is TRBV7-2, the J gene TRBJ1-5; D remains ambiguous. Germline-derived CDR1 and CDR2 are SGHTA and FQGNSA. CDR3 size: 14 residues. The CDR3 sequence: CASSSRAGNQPQNF. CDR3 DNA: TGTGCCAGCAGCTCAAGGGCGGGCAATCAGCCCCAGAATTTT.

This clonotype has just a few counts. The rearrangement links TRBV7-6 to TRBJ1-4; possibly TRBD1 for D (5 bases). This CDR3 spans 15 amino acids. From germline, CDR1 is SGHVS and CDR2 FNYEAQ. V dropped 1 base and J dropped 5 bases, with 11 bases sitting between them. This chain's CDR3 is CASSLDPGRNEKLFF. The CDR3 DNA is TGTGCCAGCAGCTTAGACCCGGGGCGGAATGAAAAACTGTTTTTT.

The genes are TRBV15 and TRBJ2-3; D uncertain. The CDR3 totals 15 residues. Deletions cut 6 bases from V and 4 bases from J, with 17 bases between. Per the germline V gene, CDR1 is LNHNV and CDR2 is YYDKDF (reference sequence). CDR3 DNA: TGTGCCACCAGTTTCCCATATCGGAGCCCAGATACGCAGTATTTT. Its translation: CATSFPYRSPDTQYF.

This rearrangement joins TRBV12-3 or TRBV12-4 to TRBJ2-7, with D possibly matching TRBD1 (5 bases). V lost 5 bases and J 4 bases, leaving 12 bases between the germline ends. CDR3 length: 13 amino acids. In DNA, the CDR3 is TGTGCCAGCAGTCTACAGGTGGGGTACGAGCAGTACTTC. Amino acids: CASSLQVGYEQYF.